This T cell receptor beta chain comes out of a study of blood T cell repertoires in COVID-19 (dated by TCRdb to 2018 to 2020). Regarding the study in general: Samples covering the acute and convalescent phases of COVID-19 were provided by collaborators in the United States, Italy and Spain. The material from the prospective study consisted of cDNA or gDNA derived from T cells, B-cell-depleted T cells, or PBMCs. The dataset comprised deeply sampled blood TCRbeta repertoires from subjects exposed to, actively infected with, or recovered from COVID-19. A freely available public database, intended as a resource for researchers studying the immune response to SARS-CoV-2, is where the repertoires were released. The samples were drawn from two sources: the first 160 participants of the ongoing ImmuneRACE study, and over 1,000 subjects contributed by 6 global collaborators. A de-identified subject ID, COVID-19 status, age in years and sex were almost always included in the sample metadata. HLA class I and class II types, where available, came from metadata supplied by the sample provider rather than from assay-based typing.

Study-level results and caveats: The amount of clinical and demographic metadata varied by source and participant and was provided uncurated.

As concerns this clone: Its antigen is unknown. There are no base qualities to consult, and no much larger clone falls within one base.

The germline V gene provides CDR1 SGDLS and CDR2 YYNGEE. Cut back by 6 bases and 2 bases, the V and J ends lie 10 bases apart. Spanning cysteine to phenylalanine, the CDR3 consists of 13 amino acids. Only the CDR3 part of the read is kept: 39 bases, read in frame from the first base. TCRbeta CDR3 regions were amplified from genomic DNA by means of the immunoSEQ Assay, a bias-controlled multiplex PCR. On the study's bioinformatics: Nucleated cell counts per sample were estimated from amplification of reference gene primers within the assay. To quantify the absolute abundance of each unique TCRbeta CDR3 rearrangement, sequence reads were collapsed and filtered. For each sample, productive Simpson clonality was calculated as the square root of Simpson's diversity index over productive rearrangements. The clones in this table, taken by TCRdb from immuneACCESS, are in-frame only. Not every clone is retained; where verified, under half of the shortfall comes from an unresolved V gene, and the cause of the rest is unknown. Clone size and V and J calls were adopted from that table, with D and trimming inferred from the DNA. Here the sample has just over 250,000 clones; around 89% occur a single time. Of the sample, roughly 4% is held by the ten largest clones.

Samples from volunteer blood donors who had recovered from COVID-19 were contributed by a second Seattle source. Each collaborating institution followed its own protocols to collect whole blood in K2EDTA tubes. For TCRbeta analysis, collaborator samples were shipped as frozen whole blood, as isolated PBMCs, or as DNA extracted from either sample type. The TCR originated in a man aged 55 to 70 who had recovered from COVID-19. Specimen: peripheral blood. Recombination joined TRBV9 with TRBJ2-3, with a tentative D gene TRBD1 over 6 matching bases. In nucleotide form, the sequence is TGTGCCAGCAACAGGGAACCCACAGATACGCAGTATTTT. Its coded protein is CASNREPTDTQYF. The full variable domain, with segments outside the CDR3 supplied by the reference TRBV9 and TRBJ2-3 proteins, appears as DSGVTQTPKHLITATGQRVTLRCSPRSGDLSVYWYQQSLDQGLQFLIQYYNGEERAKGNILERFSAQQFPDLHSELNLSSLELGDSALYFCASNREPTDTQYFGPGTRLTVL.